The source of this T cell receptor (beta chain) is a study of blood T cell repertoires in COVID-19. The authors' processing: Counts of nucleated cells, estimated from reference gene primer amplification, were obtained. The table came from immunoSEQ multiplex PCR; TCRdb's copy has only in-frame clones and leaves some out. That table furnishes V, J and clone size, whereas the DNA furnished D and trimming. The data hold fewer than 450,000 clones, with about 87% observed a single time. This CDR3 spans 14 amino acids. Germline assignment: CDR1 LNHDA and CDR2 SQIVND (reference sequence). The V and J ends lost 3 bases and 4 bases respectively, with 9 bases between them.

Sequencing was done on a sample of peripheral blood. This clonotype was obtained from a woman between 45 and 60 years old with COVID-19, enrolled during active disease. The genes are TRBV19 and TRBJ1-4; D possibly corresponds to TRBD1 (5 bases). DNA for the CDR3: TGTGCCAGTAGTATTTCAGGGATTAATGAAAAACTGTTTTTT. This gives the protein CASSISGINEKLFF. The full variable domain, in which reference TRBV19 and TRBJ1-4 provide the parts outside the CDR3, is DGGITQSPKYLFRKEGQNVTLSCEQNLNHDAMYWYRQDPGQGLRLIYYSQIVNDFQKGDIAEGYSVSREKKESFPLTVTSAQKNPTAFYLCASSISGINEKLFFGSGTQLSVL.